This TCR beta chain appears in the sequencing data of a study of Ad26.COV2.S vaccination and SARS-CoV-2 variants. Findings of the study overall: Reports say spike-specific CD8+ and CD4+ T cell responses covered substantial breadth after vaccination.

Only in-frame clones appear in the TCRdb table, and some are missing; sequencing was by immunoSEQ multiplex PCR. The data contain roughly 700,000 clones, roughly 90% of them singletons. This CDR3 has 17 amino acids. V was shortened by 0 bases and J by 8 bases, with 22 bases between the two germline ends. The germline gives CDR1 KGHSY, CDR2 FQNENV. Note on this clone: Its target is unknown.

Treatment reported: roughly 19 received Ad26.COV2.S at low or high dose, single or two shots; about 5 received placebo; per-sample allocation not given. After the first vaccine or placebo injection, samples were drawn on day 63. This material consisted of peripheral blood, taken in a trial of Ad26.COV2.S vaccine versus placebo. This chain connects TRBV16 to TRBJ1-2; no definite D call. The clonotype originates from a person aged 18 to 65 who received the Ad26.COV2.S COVID-19 vaccine or a placebo. The CDR3 nucleotides are TGTGCCAGCAGCCAATCTACGTACGGGCCCCGGGAGGGAGGCTACACCTTC. As protein: CASSQSTYGPREGGYTF. Full variable domain (remainder filled in from reference TRBV16 and TRBJ1-2): GEEVAQTPKHLVRGEGQKAKLYCAPIKGHSYVFWYQQVLKNEFKFLISFQNENVFDETGMPKERFSAKCLPNSPCSLEIQATKLEDSAVYFCASSQSTYGPREGGYTFGSGTRLTVV.